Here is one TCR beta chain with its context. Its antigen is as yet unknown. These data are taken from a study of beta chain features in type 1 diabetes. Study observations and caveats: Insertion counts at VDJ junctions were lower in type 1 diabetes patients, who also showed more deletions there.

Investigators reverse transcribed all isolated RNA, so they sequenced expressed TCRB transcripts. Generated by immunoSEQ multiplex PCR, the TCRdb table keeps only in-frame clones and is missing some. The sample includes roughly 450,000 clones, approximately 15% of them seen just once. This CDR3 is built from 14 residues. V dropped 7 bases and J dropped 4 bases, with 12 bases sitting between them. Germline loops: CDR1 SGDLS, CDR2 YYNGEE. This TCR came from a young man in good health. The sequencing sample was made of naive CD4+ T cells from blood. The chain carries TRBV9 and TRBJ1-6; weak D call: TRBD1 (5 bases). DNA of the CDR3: TGTGCCAGCTCCTTGGGGGGATATAATTCACCCCTCCACTTT. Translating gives CASSLGGYNSPLHF.